Listed below are T cell receptor beta chains from one sample, sequenced in a study of T cell repertoires in cytomegalovirus infection. TCRdb processed the reads anew with MiXCR; each CDR3 protein has one entry. Here the sample spans roughly 640,000 distinct CDR3 sequences, more than 20% being singletons. The material sequenced was CD8+ T cells from PBMCs. The receptor set was obtained from a human donor in good health (CMV status not recorded). Some clones in this sample may be carry-over from other donors' samples. Both conserved end residues are part of each CDR3. Fields, in order: V gene, CDR3 length, clone size, D gene, J gene, CDR3 protein, CDR3 DNA. The D gene is left open where the match is weak. Only part of the rows carry a size: once, few, many, or a class if the clone is expanded.

TRBV2	12	NA	NA	TRBJ1-1	CASTDENTEAFF	TGTGCCAGCACAGATGAGAACACTGAAGCTTTCTTT
TRBV7-2	13	many	TRBD1	TRBJ1-6	CASSLTGRSPLHF	TGTGCCAGCAGCTTGACAGGGAGATCACCCCTCCACTTT
TRBV12-3/TRBV12-4	14	many	NA	TRBJ2-3	CASSLWTSTDTQYF	TGTGCCAGCAGTTTATGGACTAGCACAGATACGCAGTATTTT
TRBV6-2/TRBV6-3	13	many	NA	TRBJ2-1	CASSPFLGDEQFF	TGTGCCAGCAGCCCCTTCTTAGGGGATGAGCAGTTCTTC
TRBV6-2/TRBV6-3	12	NA	NA	TRBJ2-1	CANSLGANEQFF	TGTGCCAACAGTCTCGGGGCCAATGAGCAGTTCTTC
TRBV29-1	18	few	NA	TRBJ2-2	CSVEEGPSGAPNTGELFF	TGCAGCGTTGAAGAAGGACCCTCCGGGGCTCCAAACACCGGGGAGCTGTTTTTT
TRBV29-1	13	NA	NA	TRBJ1-2	CSVEKGDNYGYTF	TGCAGCGTTGAAAAGGGAGACAACTATGGCTACACCTTC
TRBV7-2	12	many	NA	TRBJ2-3	CASGTSTDTQYF	TGTGCCAGCGGGACTAGCACAGATACGCAGTATTTT
TRBV11-2	14	NA	NA	TRBJ2-5	CASSLGPYQETQYF	TGTGCCAGCAGCTTGGGGCCGTACCAAGAGACCCAGTACTTC
TRBV19	16	NA	TRBD1	TRBJ2-1	CASSLRQGRKVGEQFF	TGTGCCAGTAGTCTCCGACAGGGCCGTAAAGTTGGTGAGCAGTTCTTC
TRBV10-3	15	few	NA	TRBJ2-5	CAIGATEPYQETQYF	TGTGCCATCGGGGCGACAGAACCGTACCAAGAGACCCAGTACTTC
TRBV7-9	10	many	NA	TRBJ2-1	CASSSGLQFF	TGTGCCAGCAGCTCAGGGTTACAGTTCTTC
TRBV7-2	16	many	NA	TRBJ2-5	CASSLALGGFQETQYF	TGTGCCAGCAGCTTAGCTTTGGGAGGCTTCCAAGAGACCCAGTACTTC
TRBV7-2	14	many	NA	TRBJ2-3	CASSLGDYQGKQYF	TGTGCCAGCAGCTTAGGAGACTACCAGGGAAAGCAGTATTTT
TRBV5-4	15	NA	NA	TRBJ1-2	CASSFTDGADYGYTF	TGTGCCAGCAGCTTTACTGATGGGGCCGACTATGGCTACACCTTC
TRBV6-5	14	NA	TRBD1	TRBJ2-3	CASSYGDRENTQYF	TGTGCCAGCAGTTACGGGGACAGGGAAAATACGCAGTATTTT
TRBV5-1	12	NA	NA	TRBJ2-1	CASSWVVDEQFF	TGCGCCAGCAGCTGGGTCGTAGATGAGCAGTTCTTC
TRBV14	14	NA	NA	TRBJ2-1	CASSPTSRDNEQFF	TGTGCCAGCAGCCCAACCTCCAGGGACAATGAGCAGTTCTTC
TRBV2	13	NA	TRBD1	TRBJ1-6	CASRGQGLSTLHF	TGTGCCAGCAGGGGACAGGGGCTATCCACCCTCCACTTT
TRBV7-6	12	many	TRBD1	TRBJ1-2	CASSLWTGDYTF	TGTGCCAGCAGCCTTTGGACAGGAGACTACACCTTC
TRBV6-2/TRBV6-3	15	few	NA	TRBJ1-6	CASSYPTEYNSPLHF	TGTGCCAGCAGTTACCCGACAGAGTATAATTCACCCCTCCACTTT
TRBV28	13	many	NA	TRBJ2-5	CASSLTATWTQYF	TGTGCCAGCAGTTTAACCGCGACGTGGACCCAGTACTTC
TRBV7-9	13	few	NA	TRBJ1-1	CASSLGVVTEAFF	TGTGCCAGCAGCTTAGGGGTGGTAACTGAAGCTTTCTTT
TRBV12-3/TRBV12-4	15	many	TRBD1	TRBJ1-2	CASSSDRVDGYGYTF	TGTGCCAGCAGTTCCGACAGGGTAGACGGCTATGGCTACACCTTC
TRBV28	13	NA	NA	TRBJ1-1	CANSLGLNTEAFF	TGTGCCAACAGTTTAGGGTTGAACACTGAAGCTTTCTTT
TRBV12-3/TRBV12-4	15	many	NA	TRBJ2-1	CASSALRGPWDEQFF	TGTGCCAGCAGCGCCCTGCGAGGACCCTGGGATGAGCAGTTCTTC
TRBV7-9	14	NA	NA	TRBJ1-1	CASSFQRENTEAFF	TGTGCCAGCAGCTTCCAGCGTGAGAACACTGAAGCTTTCTTT
TRBV15	16	few	TRBD1	TRBJ2-7	CATSRDKRGGRDEQYF	TGTGCCACCAGCAGAGATAAAAGAGGGGGCAGGGACGAGCAGTACTTC
TRBV6-8	12	few	NA	TRBJ2-5	CASSSPPETQYF	TGTGCCAGCAGTAGTCCTCCAGAGACCCAGTACTTC
TRBV28	14	NA	TRBD2	TRBJ2-1	CASRPGTNLNEQFF	TGTGCCAGCAGACCCGGGACTAACCTCAATGAGCAGTTCTTC
TRBV5-5	14	few	NA	TRBJ2-1	CASSFDSLYNEQFF	TGTGCCAGCAGCTTCGACAGCCTCTACAATGAGCAGTTCTTC
TRBV7-9	14	few	NA	TRBJ1-1	CASSLPIMNTEAFF	TGTGCCAGCAGCTTACCCATTATGAACACTGAAGCTTTCTTT
TRBV4-1	14	few	TRBD1	TRBJ2-7	CASSQRDRGPEQYF	TGCGCCAGCAGCCAGCGGGACAGGGGGCCCGAGCAGTACTTC
TRBV28	19	NA	TRBD1	TRBJ1-5	CASRTTGWVSLPDNQPQHF	TGTGCCAGCAGAACGACAGGGTGGGTGTCCTTACCGGACAATCAGCCCCAGCATTTT
TRBV7-2	18	many	TRBD2	TRBJ2-5	CASSLGWGLAGAAETQYF	TGTGCCAGCAGCTTAGGGTGGGGACTAGCGGGGGCGGCAGAGACCCAGTACTTC
TRBV7-9	16	many	TRBD1	TRBJ1-2	CASSSSGTASDYGYTF	TGTGCCAGCAGCTCCTCCGGGACAGCATCCGACTATGGCTACACCTTC
TRBV7-6	13	many	NA	TRBJ2-3	CASRPGGADTQYF	TGTGCCAGCAGACCAGGGGGGGCAGATACGCAGTATTTT
TRBV12-5	15	few	NA	TRBJ2-1	CASGITGRVNNEQFF	TGTGCTAGTGGTATAACAGGGAGGGTGAACAATGAGCAGTTCTTC
TRBV24-1	16	few	TRBD1	TRBJ2-1	CATSDFGTGPNNEQFF	TGTGCCACCAGTGATTTCGGGACAGGACCCAACAATGAGCAGTTCTTC
TRBV29-1	12	few	NA	TRBJ1-1	CSAFGLGAEAFF	TGCAGCGCCTTTGGATTGGGGGCTGAAGCTTTCTTT
TRBV7-2	13	many	NA	TRBJ2-7	CASSLDFLYEQYF	TGTGCCAGCAGCTTAGACTTCCTCTACGAGCAGTACTTC
TRBV18	15	NA	NA	TRBJ2-1	CASSPKRGRYNEQFF	TGTGCCAGCTCACCAAAGAGGGGGAGATACAATGAGCAGTTCTTC
TRBV7-9	14	many	NA	TRBJ2-5	CASSLVKGEETQYF	TGTGCCAGCAGCTTAGTAAAGGGTGAAGAGACCCAGTACTTC
TRBV7-9	16	NA	NA	TRBJ2-1	CASSSPGGPSYNEQFF	TGTGCCAGCAGCAGCCCGGGGGGCCCATCCTACAATGAGCAGTTCTTC
TRBV27	16	few	NA	TRBJ2-1	CASRPAGRTYYNEQFF	TGTGCCAGCCGCCCCGCAGGAAGGACATACTACAATGAGCAGTTCTTC
TRBV5-1	15	NA	NA	TRBJ2-1	CASSTSGAAGNEQFF	TGCGCCAGCAGCACCTCCGGGGCGGCCGGCAATGAGCAGTTCTTC
TRBV29-1	15	NA	TRBD1	TRBJ1-2	CSVEPGTGDNYGYTF	TGCAGCGTTGAGCCCGGGACAGGAGATAACTATGGCTACACCTTC
TRBV6-2/TRBV6-3	15	NA	NA	TRBJ2-2	CASSYSLRSAGELFF	TGTGCCAGCAGTTACTCTCTAAGATCGGCCGGGGAGCTGTTTTTT
TRBV6-5	12	few	NA	TRBJ2-2	CASSISVGELFF	TGTGCCAGCAGTATTTCGGTCGGGGAGCTGTTTTTT
TRBV5-6	15	many	TRBD2	TRBJ2-1	CASVRGGYSYNEQFF	TGTGCCAGCGTGCGGGGGGGGTACTCCTACAATGAGCAGTTCTTC